A single sample gave rise to the 19 T cell receptor beta chains below, sequenced in a study of human T cells and chemical hapten exposure. Time point indicated: patch test 1, 2 weeks after DPC sensitization. Documented treatment: therapeutic diphenylcyclopropenone sensitization with weekly scalp DPC. From the RACE reads, TCRdb called clonotypes with MiXCR, one entry per CDR3 protein. The sample consists of under 450,000 distinct CDR3 sequences, roughly 4.8% of them appearing once. Sequencing used whole blood, obtained in connection with sensitization to the hapten diphenylcyclopropenone (DPC). Receptor source: a woman between 50 and 59 years old with alopecia areata. Some clones in this sample may be carry-over from other donors' samples.

The chain employs TRBV7-9 and TRBJ1-2, with D possibly matching TRBD1 (6 bases). With 3 bases removed from V and 8 bases from J, the gap between germline ends came to 16 bases. The CDR3 spans 14 residues. Germline CDR1 and CDR2: SEHNR and FQNEAQ (reference sequence). The CDR3 DNA is TGTGCCAGCAGCTTTAGGGGGGACCTGCAAGGCTACACCTTC. Translation gives CASSFRGDLQGYTF. Looking up the rest from reference TRBV7-9 and TRBJ1-2 gives the full variable domain: DTGVSQNPRHKITKRGQNVTFRCDPISEHNRLYWYRQTLGQGPEFLTYFQNEAQLEKSRLLSDRFSAERPKGSFSTLEIQRTEQGDSAMYLCASSFRGDLQGYTFGSGTRLTVV.

In this sample, this clonotype turned up many times. V is TRBV2 and J is TRBJ1-6; no clear D. Germline V gene data show CDR1 as SNHLY and CDR2 as FYNNEI. The length of the CDR3 is 14 residues. V shed 2 bases and J shed 6 bases, with 8 bases lying between them. The chain's CDR3 is CASSELWGNSPLHF. The CDR3 bases are TGTGCCAGCAGTGAACTTTGGGGTAATTCACCCCTCCACTTT.

This clonotype was picked up a small number of times. The gene calls are TRBV7-2 and TRBJ2-3; D is possibly TRBD1 or TRBD2 (6 bases each). The CDR3 spans 15 residues. V was clipped by 1 base and J by 5 bases, with 13 bases between them. Germline V gene sequence: CDR1 SGHTA, CDR2 FQGNSA. As DNA, the CDR3 is TGTGCCAGCAGCTTAGACGGGGGCCCCGGAGATACGCAGTATTTT. Amino acids: CASSLDGGPGDTQYF.

This clonotype has just a few counts. The V and J genes are TRBV7-9 and TRBJ1-1, with 10 bases matching TRBD1. The CDR3 extends over 16 amino acids. V dropped 4 bases and J dropped 0; count of bases not matched to a gene: 5. Germline CDR1 and CDR2: SEHNR and FQNEAQ (reference sequence). CDR3 nucleotide sequence: TGTGCCAGCAGCTCTCGGGACAGGGGCCTGAACACTGAAGCTTTCTTT. It encodes CASSSRDRGLNTEAFF.

This clonotype was observed at least ten times. The CDR3 reads CSASGQGGNEQFF. CDR3 nucleotide sequence: TGCAGTGCTAGTGGACAGGGAGGGAATGAGCAGTTCTTC. V is TRBV20-1 and J is TRBJ2-1; weak D call: TRBD1 (8 bases). Germline loops: CDR1 DFQATT, CDR2 SNEGSKA (reference sequence). The CDR3 spans 13 residues. With 3 bases removed from V and 7 bases from J, the gap between germline ends came to 13 bases.

There are a few counts of this clonotype. The CDR3 loop is CASSLEGAPAPSTQYF. The CDR3 DNA follows: TGTGCCAGCAGCTTAGAAGGGGCCCCAGCCCCCAGTACGCAGTATTTT. J is TRBJ2-3 and V is TRBV11-2, with TRBD1 as a possible D gene (5 bases). CDR1 is SGHAT and CDR2 is FQNNGV in the germline V gene. The CDR3 totals 16 residues. The V and J ends lost 0 bases and 8 bases respectively, with 18 bases between them.

The table lists this clonotype with many counts. The CDR3 protein is CASSQVQGDTYEQYF. The CDR3 DNA is TGTGCCAGCAGCCAAGTCCAGGGAGACACCTACGAGCAGTACTTC. V and J are TRBV4-2 and TRBJ2-7; either TRBD1 or TRBD2 may supply D (5 bases each). The CDR3 runs to 15 residues. Deletions cut 1 base from V and 2 bases from J, with 12 bases between. Germline-derived CDR1 and CDR2 are LGHNA and YNFKEQ.

The chain employs TRBV30 and TRBJ2-5; D gene uncertain. Germline CDR1 and CDR2: GTSNPN and SVGIG (reference sequence). V was shortened by 4 bases and J by 0 bases, with 3 bases between the two germline ends. CDR3 length: 11 residues. Here the CDR3 reads CAWTHQETQYF. In nucleotides, the CDR3 is TGTGCCTGGACTCACCAAGAGACCCAGTACTTC.

This clonotype was picked up a small number of times. V gene TRBV6-6 combines with J gene TRBJ2-5, with D possibly matching TRBD2 (5 bases). The CDR3 runs to 14 residues. CDR1 is MNHNY and CDR2 is SVGAGI in the germline V gene (reference sequence). Trimming removed 7 bases from V and 1 base from J, with 13 bases in between. CDR3 protein: CASILSVFQETQYF. The DNA of the CDR3 is TGTGCCAGCATTCTTAGCGTTTTCCAAGAGACCCAGTACTTC.

Of note for this clonotype: A much larger clone lies one base from this, so it may be a read error. The chain couples TRBV2 to TRBJ1-5, with D unclear. The CDR3 sequence is 15 residues long. The germline V gene has CDR1 SNHLY and CDR2 FYNNEI. CDR3 region: CASSESDGGNQPQLF. In DNA, the CDR3 is TGTGCCAGCAGTGAATCGGATGGTGGCAATCAGCCCCAGCTTTTT.

This clonotype was seen many times. The chain links TRBV20-1 to TRBJ2-1; D possibly matches TRBD1 or TRBD2 (6 bases each). Trimming removed 2 bases at V and 7 bases at J, with 18 bases between. The germline V gene has CDR1 DFQATT and CDR2 SNEGSKA (reference sequence). This CDR3 spans 15 amino acids. The CDR3 DNA sequence: TGCAGTGCTAGACAAAAGGGGGGCCTAATAAATGAGCAGTTCTTC. Translated: CSARQKGGLINEQFF.

This clonotype was picked up many times. This chain joins TRBV7-6 and TRBJ1-3; 7 bases line up with TRBD1. V dropped 5 bases and J dropped 2; count of bases not matched to a gene: 9. The CDR3 is made up of 16 amino acids. Germline V gene lookup returns CDR1 SGHVS and CDR2 FNYEAQ. The CDR3 DNA reads as TGTGCCAGCAGCCTCGGACTCGGACAGGCTGGAAACACCATATATTTT. It is translated as CASSLGLGQAGNTIYF.

This clonotype was seen more than once but under ten times. The chain uses TRBV12-3 or TRBV12-4 and TRBJ2-3, with 7 bases lining up with TRBD1. The CDR3 spans 14 residues. V lost 3 bases and J lost 6; bases outside the gene matches: 6. In nucleotides, the CDR3 is TGTGCCAGCAGTTTCGGGACAGTTGGGGATACGCAGTATTTT. Its translation is CASSFGTVGDTQYF.

This clonotype was picked up a small number of times. The rearrangement uses TRBV6-5 and TRBJ2-7, with 10 bases identical to TRBD2. Trimming at V came to 5 bases and at J to 4 bases, leaving 11 bases not matched to a gene. The CDR3 is 16 residues long. Germline CDR1 MNHEY, CDR2 SVGAGI. The CDR3 spells CASSGRAGGPGYEQYF. In DNA, the CDR3 is TGTGCCAGCAGTGGGCGAGCGGGAGGGCCTGGGTACGAGCAGTACTTC.

This clonotype was seen ten or more times. The chain has TRBV5-1 and TRBJ1-1, with a possible D match to TRBD1 (5 bases). V lost 5 bases to trimming and J lost 3 bases, with 17 bases between them. Germline V gene data show CDR1 as SGHRS and CDR2 as YFSETQ. The CDR3 consists of 15 residues. DNA for the CDR3: TGCGCCAGCAGTCCGGGGACGGGAGGCGACACTGAAGCTTTCTTT. Amino acids: CASSPGTGGDTEAFF. Based on the CDR3 plus reference TRBV5-1 and TRBJ1-1, the full variable domain is KAGVTQTPRYLIKTRGQQVTLSCSPISGHRSVSWYQQTPGQGLQFLFEYFSETQRNKGNFPGRFSGRQFSNSRSEMNVSTLELGDSALYLCASSPGTGGDTEAFFGQGTRLTVV.

Many counts were recorded for this clonotype. This chain connects TRBV28 to TRBJ2-5; 7 positions agree with TRBD1. Germline-derived CDR1 and CDR2 are MDHEN and SYDVKM. With 5 bases clipped from V and 7 bases from J, the junction kept 22 bases outside the gene matches. This CDR3 has 18 amino acids. In nucleotides, the CDR3 is TGTGCCAGCAGTGTAATCACGCCGGGACAGCCGGCTGGGGGGACCCAGTACTTC. Translating gives CASSVITPGQPAGGTQYF.

This clonotype was seen many times. The chain is built from TRBV11-2 and TRBJ1-6, with TRBD1 matching 7 bases. In germline, CDR1 is SGHAT, CDR2 FQNNGV. The CDR3 totals 18 residues. V lost 6 bases and J lost 5; bases outside the gene matches: 16. CDR3 loop: CASRTLTYRDRNNSPLHF. The CDR3 DNA follows: TGTGCCAGCAGAACCTTAACATACCGGGACAGAAATAATTCACCCCTCCACTTT.

The V call is TRBV5-1, the J call TRBJ2-7; D might be TRBD1 or TRBD2, each matching 7 bases. Germline V CDR1 and CDR2: SGHRS, YFSETQ. CDR3 length: 14 residues. Trimming shortened V by 2 bases and J by 5 bases, and 14 bases separated the two germline ends. CDR3 DNA: TGCGCCAGCAGCTTATCAGGGGGGGAGAACGAGCAGTACTTC. Residues: CASSLSGGENEQYF.

As DNA, the CDR3 is TGTGCCACCAGTGACGGACTGTCCAGGGAGCAGTACTTC. Encoded protein: CATSDGLSREQYF. The chain has TRBV24-1 and TRBJ2-7; possibly TRBD2 for D (5 bases). V lost 4 bases to trimming and J lost 7 bases, with 13 bases between them. The CDR3 is 13 residues long. Looked up from germline, CDR1 is KGHDR and CDR2 is SFDVKD.